This TCR beta chain emerged from a study of blood T cells in healthy people across ages. CDR1 and CDR2 (germline): SGHTA, FQGNSA. CDR3 length: 17 residues. With V trimmed by 2 bases and J by 4 bases, 7 bases remained unmatched. Together with a sample-barcoded 5' primer, a J-beta primer mix was included in a second PCR lasting 7 to 11 cycles. Every single cDNA molecule received a tag from a template-switch adaptor with 12 random nucleotides. A single record per CDR3 protein comes from TCRdb applying MiXCR to the 5' RACE reads. There are roughly 700,000 distinct CDR3 sequences in the sample; 32% occur only once, and 15% lies in the top ten.

The sequence was collected from a woman over 75 in good health. The chain employs TRBV7-2 and TRBJ2-7, with TRBD2 matching over 14 bases. The sample taken for sequencing was blood. This CDR3 reads CASSLMTSGRAWYEQYF. CDR3 DNA: TGTGCCAGCAGCTTAATGACTAGCGGGAGGGCCTGGTACGAGCAGTACTTC. Full variable domain (missing parts from reference TRBV7-2 and TRBJ2-7): GAGVSQSPSNKVTEKGKDVELRCDPISGHTALYWYRQSLGQGLEFLIYFQGNSAPDKSGLPSDRFSAERTGGSVSTLTIQRTQQEDSAVYLCASSLMTSGRAWYEQYFGPGTRLTVT.